A single sample gave rise to the 9 T cell receptor beta chains below, sequenced in a study of cytomegalovirus exposure and HLA in healthy donors. The PCR made use of 60 Vbeta and 13 Jbeta primers. Generated by immunoSEQ multiplex PCR, the TCRdb table keeps only in-frame clones and is missing some. The sample has about 140,000 clones; around 75% are singletons. The material sequenced was PBMCs. These receptors all come from a man aged 35 to 55 in good health and CMV-seronegative.

This chain links TRBV10-3 with TRBJ2-5; a possible D gene is TRBD1 (5 bases). Germline V gene lookup returns CDR1 ENHRY and CDR2 SYGVKD. The CDR3 is 15 amino acids. V was pared by 2 bases and J by 1 base, with 11 bases between. The CDR3 spells CAISERTLAQETQYF. The CDR3 DNA sequence: TGTGCCATCAGTGAGCGGACACTGGCCCAAGAGACCCAGTACTTC.

In this sample, this clone turned up once. V and J are TRBV7-9 and TRBJ1-1; D not certain. CDR1 SEHNR and CDR2 FQNEAQ come from the germline V gene (reference sequence). With 5 bases removed from V and 7 bases from J, the gap between germline ends came to 11 bases. The CDR3 has 12 residues. The CDR3 sequence is CASSRATGEAFF. The DNA of the CDR3 is TGTGCCAGCAGCCGAGCGACGGGTGAAGCTTTCTTT.

This clone was seen more than once but under ten times. The genes are TRBV27 and TRBJ1-4, with D perhaps matching TRBD1 (6 bases). Germline CDR1 and CDR2: MNHEY and SMNVEV (reference sequence). The CDR3 totals 14 residues. V was cut by 3 bases and J by 5 bases, with 10 bases left in between. CDR3 residues: CASSFTGLNEKLFF. In DNA form, the CDR3 reads TGTGCCAGCAGTTTCACAGGGTTAAATGAAAAACTGTTTTTT. Full variable domain (rest looked up from reference TRBV27 and TRBJ1-4): EAQVTQNPRYLITVTGKKLTVTCSQNMNHEYMSWYRQDPGLGLRQIYYSMNVEVTDKGDVPEGYKVSRKEKRNFPLILESPSPNQTSLYFCASSFTGLNEKLFFGSGTQLSVL.

This clone was detected a few times. The V call is TRBV7-3, the J call TRBJ1-1; possible D gene TRBD1, 6 bases. CDR3 length: 14 residues. The germline V and J ends were trimmed by 1 base and 3 bases, with 9 bases remaining between them. The germline gives CDR1 SGHTA, CDR2 FQGTGA. The CDR3: CASSLNRADTEAFF. The CDR3 DNA follows: TGTGCCAGCAGCTTAAACAGGGCGGACACTGAAGCTTTCTTT. Together with reference TRBV7-3 and TRBJ1-1, the CDR3 gives the full variable domain: GAGVSQTPSNKVTEKGKYVELRCDPISGHTALYWYRQSLGQGPEFLIYFQGTGAADDSGLPNDRFFAVRPEGSVSTLKIQRTERGDSAVYLCASSLNRADTEAFFGQGTRLTVV.

The chain uses TRBV19 and TRBJ2-3; 15 nucleotides match TRBD2. The CDR3 has 17 amino acids. Unmatched junction bases numbered 6, after V lost 4 bases and J lost 4 bases. Germline CDR1 and CDR2: LNHDA and SQIVND (reference sequence). CDR3 amino acids: CASSTWTSGGAPDTQYF. CDR3 in DNA: TGTGCCAGTAGTACGTGGACTAGCGGGGGGGCTCCAGATACGCAGTATTTT.

The genes are TRBV2 and TRBJ2-7; 15 nucleotides agree with TRBD2. The germline V gene has CDR1 SNHLY and CDR2 FYNNEI. This CDR3 spans 18 amino acids. V gave up 7 bases and J gave up 6 bases; unmatched junction bases: 16. DNA of the CDR3: TGTGCCAGCACCTCAGGGACTAGCGGGGGGTCTCCCTTCGTCGAGCAGTACTTC. Translating gives CASTSGTSGGSPFVEQYF.

The chain recombines TRBV5-1 with TRBJ1-1; 7 bases map to TRBD1. Germline CDR1 and CDR2: SGHRS and YFSETQ. V gave up 0 bases and J gave up 7 bases; unmatched junction bases: 3. CDR3 size: 13 residues. The CDR3 DNA reads as TGCGCCAGCAGCTTGGGACAGGGAGGTGAAGCTTTCTTT. This codes for CASSLGQGGEAFF.

This clone has only a few counts. V and J are TRBV30 and TRBJ2-1; maybe TRBD2 (7 bases). The CDR3 loop spans 14 amino acids. V lost 3 bases and J 4 bases, leaving 13 bases between the germline ends. The V gene's germline CDR1 is GTSNPN and CDR2 SVGIG (reference sequence). Here the CDR3 DNA reads TGTGCCTGGAGGAGGCGGGGGCCTTACAATGAGCAGTTCTTC. Its protein is CAWRRRGPYNEQFF.

This clone was observed a handful of times. Other DNA sequences in the same sample also yield this CDR3. The chain employs TRBV6-1 and TRBJ2-3; D is unclear. Germline lookup yields CDR1 MNHNS and CDR2 SASEGT. V shed 0 bases and J shed 5 bases, with 6 bases lying between them. This CDR3 is built from 13 residues. This chain's CDR3 is CASSEAPGDTQYF. The CDR3 DNA reads TGTGCCAGCAGTGAAGCCCCCGGAGATACGCAGTATTTT.